Listed below are T cell receptor beta chains from one sample, sequenced in a study of PD-L1 blockade in urothelial cancer. TCRdb's table, derived via immunoSEQ multiplex PCR, lists solely in-frame clones and lacks some. The sample has around 70,000 clones, around 80% seen once. This sample comprised PBMCs, obtained around atezolizumab (anti-PD-L1) treatment. Receptor source: a man between 70 and 80 years old with urothelial cancer. CDR3s include the opening cysteine and the closing phenylalanine or tryptophan. D genes are given only for firm matches. A clone size is listed for some rows: how often the clone was seen (once, few, many), or a class if it is expanded.

>TRBJ2-7|TRBV10-2|-|TRBD2
CASSDGAGGPYEQYF
TGCGCCAGCAGTGACGGGGCGGGAGGACCCTACGAGCAGTACTTC
>TRBJ1-1|TRBV5-1|-|TRBD1
CASSLPRDSIPEAFF
TGCGCCAGCAGTTTACCCCGGGACAGTATCCCTGAAGCTTTCTTT
>TRBJ2-7|TRBV18|-|TRBD1
CASSPPGTGALYEQYF
TGTGCCAGCTCACCACCGGGGACAGGGGCTTTATACGAGCAGTACTTC
>TRBJ2-2|TRBV9|-|-
CASSVRQGREAGELFF
TGTGCCAGCAGCGTGAGACAGGGGAGGGAGGCAGGGGAGCTGTTTTTT
>TRBJ2-1|TRBV28|-|TRBD2
CASLPTGTSPRVEQFF
TGTGCCAGCCTCCCTACCGGGACTAGTCCGCGGGTCGAGCAGTTCTTC
>TRBJ2-1|TRBV11-2|-|-
CASRAGLGHNEQFF
TGTGCCAGCAGGGCCGGACTGGGTCACAATGAGCAGTTCTTC
>TRBJ2-1|TRBV7-3|-|TRBD2
CASSSRSGRAGNEQFF
TGTGCCAGCAGCTCCCGTAGCGGGAGGGCCGGAAATGAGCAGTTCTTC
>TRBJ1-1|TRBV2|-|-
CASTQNTEAFF
TGTGCCAGCACCCAGAACACTGAAGCTTTCTTT
>TRBJ2-5|TRBV5-6|-|-
CASSLRSLGQRSETQYF
TGTGCCAGCAGCTTGAGGTCGCTAGGACAGAGGTCGGAGACCCAGTACTTC
>TRBJ1-2|TRBV6-5|-|TRBD1
CASSYRDSLSNYGYTF
TGTGCCAGCAGTTACCGGGACAGCCTCTCTAACTATGGCTACACCTTC
>TRBJ2-2|TRBV2|-|TRBD2
CASRRTSRTGELFF
TGTGCCAGCAGAAGGACTAGCAGAACCGGGGAGCTGTTTTTT
>TRBJ1-1|TRBV19|-|TRBD1
CASNLDRGRNTEAFF
TGTGCCAGTAATTTGGACAGGGGGCGGAACACTGAAGCTTTCTTT
>TRBJ2-1|TRBV7-8|-|TRBD2
CASSPRGGGRASYNEQFF
TGTGCCAGCAGCCCCCGGGGAGGCGGGAGGGCCTCCTACAATGAGCAGTTCTTC
>TRBJ2-3|TRBV5-1|-|TRBD2
CASSLAGLGGDTQYF
TGCGCCAGCAGCTTGGCGGGACTAGGAGGAGATACGCAGTATTTT
>TRBJ2-1|TRBV7-9|once|-
CASSLGGVEASYNEQFF
TGTGCCAGCAGCTTAGGGGGGGTGGAGGCGTCCTACAATGAGCAGTTCTTC
>TRBJ2-5|TRBV30|-|TRBD1
CAWSRGLETQYF
TGTGCCTGGAGTAGGGGGCTCGAGACCCAGTACTTC
>TRBJ2-1|TRBV7-8|-|-
CASRDNYAGRDNEQFF
TGTGCCAGCAGGGATAACTATGCGGGACGGGACAATGAGCAGTTCTTC
>TRBJ2-5|TRBV7-2|-|-
CASSSWDSGAQYF
TGTGCCAGCAGCTCCTGGGACTCCGGGGCCCAGTACTTC
>TRBJ2-2|TRBV27|-|-
CASRTLSSVENTGELFF
TGTGCCAGCAGGACGCTCTCTAGCGTTGAGAACACCGGGGAGCTGTTTTTT
>TRBJ2-2|TRBV28|-|-
CASSLRAWGRELFF
TGTGCCAGCAGTCTTAGGGCCTGGGGCAGGGAGCTGTTTTTT
>TRBJ1-3|TRBV19|few|-
CASSIAASSGNTIYF
TGTGCCAGTAGTATAGCGGCTAGCTCCGGAAACACCATATATTTT
>TRBJ2-7|TRBV19|-|TRBD1
CASSRTGGAVYEQYF
TGTGCCAGTAGTAGGACAGGGGGCGCGGTATACGAGCAGTACTTC
>TRBJ2-7|TRBV7-2|few|-
CASSPNYEQYF
TGTGCCAGCAGCCCAAACTACGAGCAGTACTTC
>TRBJ2-1|TRBV11-2|-|TRBD2
CASSSEPGLAKYNEQFF
TGTGCCAGCAGCTCAGAGCCGGGACTAGCAAAATACAATGAGCAGTTCTTC
>TRBJ2-7|TRBV7-2|-|TRBD2
CASSSGLAGHEQYF
TGTGCCAGCAGCTCGGGACTAGCGGGTCACGAGCAGTACTTC
>TRBJ2-5|TRBV5-1|-|TRBD1
CASSFPGQVETQYF
TGCGCCAGCAGCTTTCCTGGACAGGTAGAGACCCAGTACTTC
>TRBJ2-1|TRBV15|-|TRBD2
CATSRTSGTVDEQFF
TGTGCCACCAGCAGGACTAGCGGGACGGTGGATGAGCAGTTCTTC
>TRBJ2-5|TRBV28|-|TRBD2
CASMSTGGQETQYF
TGTGCCAGCATGTCTACGGGAGGGCAAGAGACCCAGTACTTC
>TRBJ1-5|TRBV5-1|-|TRBD1
CASSFGTGGNNQPQHF
TGCGCCAGCAGCTTCGGGACAGGGGGGAACAATCAGCCCCAGCATTTT
>TRBJ2-1|TRBV11-2|-|-
CASSFRTTPLYNEQFF
TGTGCCAGCAGCTTCCGGACTACCCCACTCTACAATGAGCAGTTCTTC
>TRBJ2-5|TRBV19|-|-
CASSPERGRGETQYF
TGTGCCAGTAGTCCGGAACGTGGACGGGGAGAGACCCAGTACTTC
>TRBJ1-3|TRBV4-2|-|-
CASSQERARSGNTIYF
TGTGCCAGCAGCCAAGAGCGGGCCCGCTCTGGAAACACCATATATTTT
>TRBJ2-6|TRBV21-1|-|-
CASSKDLRRSGANVLTF
TGTGCCAGCAGCAAAGACTTAAGGCGGTCTGGGGCCAACGTCCTGACTTTC
>TRBJ2-1|TRBV6-1|-|TRBD2
CATSSGSPLYEQFF
TGTGCTACGAGTAGCGGGAGTCCCCTCTATGAGCAGTTCTTC
>TRBJ2-3|TRBV21-1|-|-
CASSKRSRDSTDTQYF
TGTGCCAGCAGCAAAAGGTCGCGGGATAGCACAGATACGCAGTATTTT
>TRBJ1-2|TRBV19|once|-
CASHGTWNNYGYTF
TGTGCCAGTCACGGGACATGGAATAACTATGGCTACACCTTC
>TRBJ2-2|TRBV7-3|-|TRBD2
CASSPTSGTTGELFF
TGTGCCAGCAGCCCGACTAGCGGTACCACCGGGGAGCTGTTTTTT
>TRBJ2-3|TRBV7-2|-|TRBD1
CASSLASGQGTDTQYF
TGTGCCAGCAGCTTAGCATCGGGACAGGGTACAGATACGCAGTATTTT
>TRBJ2-7|TRBV14|few|TRBD2
CASSQDPAGVSEQYF
TGTGCCAGCAGCCAAGATCCAGCGGGAGTTAGCGAGCAGTACTTC
>TRBJ1-5|TRBV5-8|-|-
CASSLEISTYSNQPQHF
TGTGCCAGCAGCTTGGAGATATCGACTTATAGCAATCAGCCCCAGCATTTT
>TRBJ2-7|TRBV14|-|-
CASSPAGYEQYF
TGTGCCAGCAGCCCAGCGGGCTACGAGCAGTACTTC
>TRBJ2-6|TRBV5-8|-|TRBD1
CASSLYRGLSGANVLTF
TGTGCCAGCAGCTTGTACAGGGGGCTCTCTGGGGCCAACGTCCTGACTTTC
>TRBJ2-1|TRBV29-1|-|TRBD2
CSVASGRPRNEQFF
TGCAGCGTTGCGAGCGGGAGGCCCCGCAATGAGCAGTTCTTC
>TRBJ2-1|TRBV10-1|-|-
CASRLTSSSEQFF
TGCGCCAGCAGGTTAACTAGTAGTAGTGAGCAGTTCTTC
>TRBJ1-5|TRBV28|few|-
CASSFSSNQPQHF
TGTGCCAGCAGTTTTAGTAGCAATCAGCCCCAGCATTTT
>TRBJ2-3|TRBV11-2|-|-
CASSLQLSDTQYF
TGTGCCAGCAGCTTGCAACTATCAGATACGCAGTATTTT
>TRBJ2-5|TRBV14|-|-
CASSQAQIQETQYF
TGTGCCAGCAGCCAAGCACAGATCCAAGAGACCCAGTACTTC
>TRBJ1-4|TRBV28|-|-
CASSLPGLNEKLFF
TGTGCCAGCAGTCTGCCGGGACTCAATGAAAAACTGTTTTTT
>TRBJ1-1|TRBV11-2|once|-
CASSGREGWNTEAFF
TGTGCCAGCAGCGGACGGGAAGGATGGAACACTGAAGCTTTCTTT
>TRBJ2-6|TRBV7-2|-|-
CASSLVLPGANVLTF
TGTGCCAGCAGCTTAGTCCTACCCGGGGCCAACGTCCTGACTTTC
>TRBJ1-2|TRBV4-1|-|-
CASSQDPGLYGYTF
TGCGCCAGCAGCCAAGATCCAGGTCTCTATGGCTACACCTTC
>TRBJ1-1|TRBV6-5|-|-
CASSAPSGREAFF
TGTGCCAGCTCGGCACCAAGCGGCAGGGAAGCTTTCTTT
>TRBJ1-3|TRBV7-8|-|-
CASSRRGSGNTIYF
TGTGCCAGCAGCCGCAGGGGCTCTGGAAACACCATATATTTT
>TRBJ2-5|TRBV28|-|-
CASSRGASGTQYF
TGTGCCAGCAGTCGCGGGGCCTCAGGGACCCAGTACTTC
>TRBJ2-4|TRBV19|few|TRBD1
CASTRGQGNIQYF
TGTGCCAGTACTAGGGGACAGGGAAACATTCAGTACTTC
>TRBJ2-5|TRBV11-2|-|-
CASSLDRGRVLSGGTQYF
TGTGCCAGCAGCTTAGATAGGGGCAGGGTACTCTCGGGTGGGACCCAGTACTTC
>TRBJ2-2|TRBV11-2|-|-
CASSIANTGELFF
TGTGCCAGCAGCATCGCGAACACCGGGGAGCTGTTTTTT
>TRBJ1-2|TRBV27|-|-
CASSRNRETYGYTF
TGTGCCAGCAGTAGGAACAGGGAAACCTATGGCTACACCTTC
>TRBJ1-4|TRBV28|-|-
CASSSAVANEKLFF
TGTGCCAGCAGCTCCGCGGTGGCTAATGAAAAACTGTTTTTT